This T cell receptor (beta chain) derives from a study of CD8 T cells in ankylosing spondylitis. General study results and limits: According to the report, clones linked to the disease were significantly enriched in matched synovial fluid samples taken from ankylosing spondylitis patients. A TCR beta motif of under 10 highly homologous variants appeared characteristic of ankylosing spondylitis blood.

This clonotype was seen a handful of times. Its antigen is unidentified. The authors made TCR beta libraries by quantitative 5'-RACE with molecular barcodes. TCRdb processed the 5' RACE reads anew with MiXCR; each CDR3 protein has one entry. The sample lists approximately 540,000 distinct CDR3 sequences, roughly 13% occurring once. CDR1 KGHSH and CDR2 LQKENI come from the germline V gene. Trimming shortened V by 0 bases and J by 7 bases, and 10 bases separated the two germline ends. This CDR3 region has 13 residues. Sample: blood, either unsorted or a sorted T cell fraction (not recorded which). V and J are TRBV18 and TRBJ2-7, with D possibly matching TRBD1 (6 bases). This sequence was found in a male donor with ankylosing spondylitis. The DNA for the CDR3 is TGTGCCAGCTCACCACCGGGGGCAGGGGAGCAGTACTTC. Translation gives CASSPPGAGEQYF.